The table lists the clone carrying this TCR beta chain with a few counts. The antigen is unknown. Germline trimming cut 6 bases from V and 7 bases from J; bases unmatched to any gene: 12. The length of the CDR3 is 15 residues. These data belong to a study of T cell repertoires in cytomegalovirus infection. Study at large: It was recently identified HLA-C-restricted and well-studied HLA-B-restricted CMV epitopes that the study used.

TCRdb re-analysed the reads in MiXCR, keeping a single row per CDR3 protein. The table shows about 280,000 distinct CDR3 sequences, with 20% to 25% occurring only once. Findings and limits, study-wide: HLA-C-restricted CMV clonotypes gave the most frequent clonotype in two of eight donors.

The receptor was derived from a human donor in good health (CMV status not recorded). Some clones in this sample may be carry-over from other donors' samples. Specimen: cultured PBMCs, collected from culture after CMV antigen stimulation. The chain joins TRBV12-3 or TRBV12-4 to TRBJ1-2; 9 bases match TRBD1. The CDR3 bases are TGTGCCAGCAGCCTGATACAGGGGGCCGGCAGTGGCTACACCTTC. As protein: CASSLIQGAGSGYTF.